A selection of T cell receptor beta chains follows, all from one sample in a study of shared clonotypes between healthy human individuals. The protocol was immunoSEQ multiplex PCR, while the TCRdb copy is restricted to in-frame clones and leaves out a portion. The data contain some 2.1 million clones, 90% to 95% of them singletons. The sequencing sample was made of naive CD8+ T cells from PBMCs. Receptor source: a man younger than 35 in good health. Some clones in this sample may be carry-over from other donors' samples. CDR3s include the opening cysteine and the closing phenylalanine or tryptophan. Fields, in order: D gene, clone size, V gene, J gene, CDR3 protein, CDR3 DNA. A D gene is named only where the DNA matches it firmly. Some rows mark clone size as missing; the rest say once, few, many or name a class of expanded clone.

-	-	TRBV10-1	TRBJ1-2	CASSESKSGSVYGYTF	TGCGCCAGCAGTGAGTCGAAGTCAGGATCCGTATATGGCTACACCTTC
TRBD1	-	TRBV4-1	TRBJ1-5	CASSQVRQGGNQPQHF	TGCGCCAGCAGCCAAGTACGGCAGGGGGGCAATCAGCCCCAGCATTTT
-	-	TRBV27	TRBJ2-1	CASRGLSSYNEQFF	TGTGCCAGCAGGGGACTTAGCTCCTACAATGAGCAGTTCTTC
-	-	TRBV11-2	TRBJ1-2	CASSLAGRVQDGYTF	TGTGCCAGCAGCTTAGCGGGCAGGGTCCAGGATGGCTACACCTTC
-	few	TRBV4-2	TRBJ1-1	CASRPTENTEAFF	TGTGCCAGCAGACCGACGGAGAACACTGAAGCTTTCTTT
-	-	TRBV6-1	TRBJ2-7	CASSEAVGLRYEQYF	TGTGCCAGCAGTGAAGCGGTAGGGTTGCGGTACGAGCAGTACTTC
TRBD2	-	TRBV27	TRBJ2-7	CATKSVGRAGDEQYF	TGTGCCACCAAATCCGTGGGGAGGGCGGGCGACGAGCAGTACTTC
-	once	TRBV9	TRBJ2-1	CASSASYNEQFF	TGTGCCAGCAGCGCGAGCTACAATGAGCAGTTCTTC
-	-	TRBV15	TRBJ1-3	CATSSTRRGSGNTIYF	TGTGCCACCAGCAGCACCCGGCGGGGGAGCGGAAACACCATATATTTT
-	-	TRBV27	TRBJ2-7	CAGGYEQYF	TGTGCCGGAGGGTACGAGCAGTACTTC
TRBD2	-	TRBV7-9	TRBJ2-2	CASSPLSPASGRDAGELFF	TGTGCCAGCAGCCCCCTATCTCCGGCTAGCGGGAGGGATGCCGGGGAGCTGTTTTTT
-	-	TRBV5-8	TRBJ2-2	CASSSFVGDWDTGELFF	TGTGCCAGCAGCTCCTTTGTCGGGGACTGGGACACCGGGGAGCTGTTTTTT
TRBD1	-	TRBV11-2	TRBJ1-1	CASSPRQGIEAFF	TGTGCCAGCAGCCCCCGACAGGGCATTGAAGCTTTCTTT
TRBD1	-	TRBV29-1	TRBJ1-1	CSVWTGEDTEAFF	TGCAGCGTTTGGACAGGGGAAGACACTGAAGCTTTCTTT
-	-	TRBV2	TRBJ2-5	CASSRPDPPGRGQYF	TGTGCCAGCAGCCGCCCCGACCCCCCCGGGAGAGGCCAGTACTTC
-	-	TRBV21-1	TRBJ1-2	CASSKVSSGDGGYGYTF	TGTGCCAGCAGCAAAGTATCAAGCGGGGACGGAGGGTATGGCTACACCTTC
-	-	TRBV6-5	TRBJ2-1	CASSYGRVNEQFF	TGTGCCAGCAGTTACGGTAGGGTCAATGAGCAGTTCTTC
-	-	TRBV13	TRBJ1-1	CASSPGRKMNTEAFF	TGTGCCAGCAGCCCAGGACGGAAAATGAACACTGAAGCTTTCTTT
-	-	TRBV9	TRBJ1-3	CASSVGDTGSGNTIYF	TGTGCCAGCAGCGTAGGGGACACAGGCTCTGGAAACACCATATATTTT
TRBD2	-	TRBV6-5	TRBJ2-3	CASSWDGRSTDTQYF	TGTGCCAGCAGTTGGGACGGGAGGAGCACAGATACGCAGTATTTT
TRBD2	few	TRBV7-6	TRBJ2-1	CASSLGREWGEQFF	TGTGCCAGCAGCTTAGGGCGGGAGTGGGGTGAGCAGTTCTTC
-	-	TRBV28	TRBJ2-5	CASHGDTQETQYF	TGTGCCAGCCACGGGGACACGCAAGAGACCCAGTACTTC
-	-	TRBV28	TRBJ2-1	CASSGGNYNEQFF	TGTGCCAGCAGTGGAGGGAACTACAATGAGCAGTTCTTC
TRBD1	few	TRBV29-1	TRBJ1-1	CSVETGGIEAFF	TGCAGCGTCGAGACAGGGGGTATTGAAGCTTTCTTT
TRBD1	-	TRBV4-1	TRBJ1-3	CASSQDRLAGGFSGNTIYF	TGCGCCAGCAGCCAAGACCGCTTAGCAGGGGGCTTCTCCGGAAACACCATATATTTT
TRBD2	-	TRBV25-1	TRBJ2-1	CASRNGLAGGQNNEQFF	TGTGCCAGCCGGAATGGCCTAGCGGGAGGACAAAACAATGAGCAGTTCTTC
-	-	TRBV7-8	TRBJ2-3	CASSWGRPLGTDTQYF	TGTGCCAGCAGCTGGGGGAGACCTCTTGGCACAGATACGCAGTATTTT
-	-	TRBV4-1	TRBJ2-1	CASSQDRPGSSYNEQFF	TGCGCCAGCAGCCAAGATCGTCCAGGGAGCTCCTACAATGAGCAGTTCTTC
-	-	TRBV7-6	TRBJ1-2	CASSPGPGGEAYGYTF	TGTGCCAGCAGCCCCGGGCCGGGGGGAGAAGCCTATGGCTACACCTTC
-	-	TRBV29-1	TRBJ1-1	CSVDIPGENGPEAFF	TGCAGCGTTGATATCCCTGGTGAGAACGGACCTGAAGCTTTCTTT
TRBD1	-	TRBV9	TRBJ1-3	CASSDRGYSGNTIYF	TGTGCCAGCAGCGACAGGGGATACTCTGGAAACACCATATATTTT
TRBD2	-	TRBV10-3	TRBJ2-1	CAVGLAPGYNEQFF	TGTGCCGTTGGACTAGCCCCGGGCTACAATGAGCAGTTCTTC
-	-	TRBV28	TRBJ2-3	CASSLVTTDTQYF	TGTGCCAGCAGTTTGGTTACCACAGATACGCAGTATTTT
TRBD1	-	TRBV28	TRBJ1-2	CASTPDRFNYGYTF	TGTGCCAGCACCCCGGACAGGTTTAACTATGGCTACACCTTC
-	-	TRBV25-1	TRBJ2-1	CASSAPHSNSYNEQFF	TGTGCCAGCAGTGCCCCTCATTCGAACTCCTACAATGAGCAGTTCTTC
-	-	TRBV5-4	TRBJ1-3	CASSLLSSGNTIYF	TGTGCCAGCAGCTTGCTGAGCTCTGGAAACACCATATATTTT